A single sample is the source of the 11 T cell receptor beta chains below, sequenced in a study of blood T cell repertoires in COVID-19. The assay was immunoSEQ multiplex PCR, and TCRdb's table has in-frame clones only and misses some. The sample contains tens of thousands of clones, roughly 80% of which appear only once. The sequenced sample consisted of peripheral blood. These receptors were collected from a human donor in a cohort sampled during active COVID-19.

The V and J genes are TRBV19 and TRBJ2-1; D unclear. Deletions cut 4 bases from V and 4 bases from J, with 8 bases between. The CDR3 spans 13 residues. Looked up from germline, CDR1 is LNHDA and CDR2 is SQIVND (reference sequence). In nucleotides, the CDR3 is TGTGCCAGTAGTAGGTCCGGGTACAATGAGCAGTTCTTC. Translating gives CASSRSGYNEQFF.

The chain links TRBV5-1 to TRBJ1-2, with TRBD1 as a possible D gene (5 bases). This CDR3 spans 15 amino acids. Germline assignment: CDR1 SGHRS and CDR2 YFSETQ. Trimming took 0 bases from V and 7 from J, leaving 16 bases between them. The CDR3 here is CASSLAAGQSTGYTF. CDR3 sequence (DNA): TGCGCCAGCAGCTTGGCGGCGGGGCAGAGCACTGGCTACACCTTC.

The V and J genes are TRBV4-3 and TRBJ1-3; D uncertain. The CDR3 extends over 12 amino acids. Trimming removed 5 bases from V and 4 bases from J, with 6 bases in between. CDR1 is LGHNA and CDR2 is YSLEER in the germline V gene. The CDR3 spells CASSNMGNTIYF. The DNA for the CDR3 is TGCGCCAGCAGCAACATGGGAAACACCATATATTTT.

The rearrangement links TRBV11-2 to TRBJ2-1, with TRBD1 identical over 7 bases. The CDR3 spans 15 residues. V was pared by 5 bases and J by 8 bases, with 12 bases of the junction left unmatched. Germline CDR1 SGHAT, CDR2 FQNNGV. In DNA, the CDR3 is TGTGCCAGCAGCCCAACCAGACAGGGCCAGCATGAGCAGTTCTTC. Translated, it gives CASSPTRQGQHEQFF.

The chain links TRBV11-2 to TRBJ2-1; 11 bases are shared with TRBD2. The CDR3 is 15 residues long. With 6 bases clipped from V and 4 bases from J, the junction kept 5 bases outside the gene matches. Germline assignment: CDR1 SGHAT and CDR2 FQNNGV. The CDR3 coding sequence is TGTGCCAGCAGTCCTCTAGCGGGGGGATACAATGAGCAGTTCTTC. It yields the protein CASSPLAGGYNEQFF.

J is TRBJ1-2 and V is TRBV9; no definite D call. CDR3 length equals 14 residues. The ends were cut back, 0 bases at V and 10 bases at J, with 16 bases in the middle. CDR1 SGDLS and CDR2 YYNGEE come from the germline V gene. Here the CDR3 DNA reads TGTGCCAGCAGCGTAGTCGGCGGAGGAGCCTCCTACACCTTC. As protein: CASSVVGGGASYTF.

This clone was counted only a few times. The V call is TRBV4-2, the J call TRBJ2-2; D is possibly TRBD1 (5 bases). The germline V and J ends were trimmed by 3 bases and 2 bases, with 10 bases remaining between them. The CDR3 is 15 amino acids. Germline V lookup: CDR1 LGHNA, CDR2 YNFKEQ. The CDR3 nucleotides are TGTGCCAGCAGCCACCCTGACAGAAACACCGGGGAGCTGTTTTTT. Translating gives CASSHPDRNTGELFF.

Only a few counts were recorded for this clone. The chain links TRBV6-5 to TRBJ2-1, with D perhaps matching TRBD2 (5 bases). This CDR3 spans 11 amino acids. Germline lookup yields CDR1 MNHEY and CDR2 SVGAGI. V was cut by 5 bases and J by 9 bases, with 8 bases left in between. The CDR3 reads CASSRGFEQFF. CDR3 bases: TGTGCCAGCAGTCGGGGTTTTGAGCAGTTCTTC.

The genes are TRBV5-1 and TRBJ2-1; D might be TRBD1 (5 bases). Germline CDR1 and CDR2: SGHRS and YFSETQ. This CDR3 comprises 15 residues. Trimming removed 2 bases at V and 7 bases at J, with 16 bases between. The CDR3 DNA is TGCGCCAGCAGCTTATCTGGGGCGGAGTTTAATGAGCAGTTCTTC. This gives the protein CASSLSGAEFNEQFF. Combining the CDR3 with reference TRBV5-1 and TRBJ2-1 gives the whole variable domain KAGVTQTPRYLIKTRGQQVTLSCSPISGHRSVSWYQQTPGQGLQFLFEYFSETQRNKGNFPGRFSGRQFSNSRSEMNVSTLELGDSALYLCASSLSGAEFNEQFFGPGTRLTVL.

V is TRBV7-9 and J is TRBJ1-1; maybe TRBD1 (5 bases). The V gene's germline CDR1 is SEHNR and CDR2 FQNEAQ (reference sequence). The CDR3 consists of 13 residues. Trimming removed 5 bases at V and 7 bases at J, with 14 bases between. The CDR3 DNA follows: TGTGCCAGCAGCCAGGGCTGGATCGGTGAAGCTTTCTTT. Translation: CASSQGWIGEAFF.

The CDR3 sequence: CASSLFPGQLTEQYF. The CDR3 DNA sequence: TGTGCCAGCAGCCTATTCCCGGGACAATTGACCGAGCAGTACTTC. This chain uses TRBV3-1 (or the pseudogene TRBV3-2) with TRBJ2-7; possibly TRBD1 for D (6 bases). V was trimmed by 4 bases and J by 6 bases, leaving 19 bases between them. This CDR3 comprises 15 residues. Germline V gene sequence: CDR1 LGHDT, CDR2 YNNKEL (reference sequence).